This TCR beta chain derives from a study of cytomegalovirus exposure and HLA in healthy donors. This CDR3 is 15 amino acids long. Per germline, CDR1 SGHNT and CDR2 YENEEA. V was clipped by 5 bases and J by 3 bases; unmatched bases: 7. Primers: 60 Vbeta forward and 13 Jbeta reverse. Profiling relied on immunoSEQ multiplex PCR, and the TCRdb table lists in-frame clones only, not all of them. In the table there are 150,000 or so clones, approximately 84% of which are singletons. This clone was detected a few times. Sequencing input: PBMCs. This TCR was sampled from a woman aged 40 to 50 in good health and CMV-seropositive. This chain uses TRBV11-3 with TRBJ2-3; 8 bases align to TRBD2. This CDR3 is CASSPTGGLTDTQYF. Written as DNA, the CDR3 is TGTGCCAGCAGCCCAACGGGGGGGCTAACAGATACGCAGTATTTT.